At least ten counts were recorded for the clone carrying this T cell receptor (beta chain). This sample was included in a study of T-cell memory formation after mild COVID-19. Across the study: Largely donor-specific TCR clusters were found.

TCRdb reanalysed the 5' RACE reads using MiXCR and keeps one entry per CDR3 protein. The profile shows approximately 34,000 distinct CDR3 sequences, about 7.3% of them singletons. Germline V CDR1 and CDR2: SGHVS, FQNEAQ. This CDR3 has 16 residues. Trimming cost V 4 bases and J 2 bases; bases outside gene matches: 8. The chain couples TRBV7-8 to TRBJ2-3; 8 nucleotides line up with TRBD2. Specimen: PBMCs or a T cell subset sorted from them (not recorded which). The receptor was isolated from a man aged 18 to 29 who had mild COVID-19 (a few samples of this study predate the infection). Cell type and time point are not known. The CDR3 spells CASSWTSSVVTDTQYF. For the CDR3, the DNA is TGTGCCAGCAGCTGGACTAGCTCGGTAGTCACAGATACGCAGTATTTT.